These 7 T cell receptor beta chains were sequenced from one sample in a study of CD8 T cells in ankylosing spondylitis. Study-wide points: Seemingly distinctive of ankylosing spondylitis blood was a TCR beta motif formed by eight highly homologous variants.

A single record per CDR3 protein comes from TCRdb applying MiXCR to the 5' RACE reads. The sample has roughly 700,000 distinct CDR3 sequences, 15% to 20% seen once. The antigens these receptors bind are not known. Material for sequencing was blood, either unsorted or a sorted T cell fraction (not recorded which). These receptors were taken from a male donor with ankylosing spondylitis.

The chain carries TRBV7-8 and TRBJ2-2; D not resolved. This CDR3 is 13 amino acids long. Trimming removed 5 bases at V and 6 bases at J, with 10 bases between. Germline loops: CDR1 SGHVS, CDR2 FQNEAQ. The CDR3 DNA follows: TGTGCCAGCAGCGTCGACACCTCCGGGGAGCTGTTTTTT. It yields the protein CASSVDTSGELFF.

In its sample, this clonotype was seen a few times. The chain is built from TRBV6-5 and TRBJ1-1, with D unresolved. Germline CDR1 reads MNHEY; CDR2 reads SVGAGI. The CDR3 has 14 amino acids. V dropped 1 base and J dropped 1 base, with 7 bases sitting between them. CDR3 sequence: CASSYFAQNTEAFF. CDR3 nucleotides: TGTGCCAGCAGTTACTTTGCCCAGAACACTGAAGCTTTCTTT.

This clonotype was observed a handful of times. J is TRBJ2-1 and V is TRBV12-3 or TRBV12-4; D remains unclear. CDR3 length: 14 amino acids. Trimming cost V 3 bases and J 5 bases, with 11 bases left between them. CDR3 residues: CASSFGENNNEQFF. The CDR3 nucleotides are TGTGCCAGCAGTTTCGGCGAAAACAACAATGAGCAGTTCTTC.

This clonotype showed up just a few times. The chain links TRBV20-1 to TRBJ1-1, with a tentative D call TRBD1 (5 bases). This CDR3 has 13 amino acids. Germline lookup yields CDR1 DFQATT and CDR2 SNEGSKA (reference sequence). V shed 0 bases and J shed 5 bases, with 10 bases lying between them. The CDR3 region has the DNA TGCAGTGCTAGAGAACCGAAGGGGACTGAAGCTTTCTTT. This gives the protein CSAREPKGTEAFF.

This clonotype came up a few times. The rearrangement joins TRBV9 to TRBJ2-3; TRBD1 aligns across 8 bases. The V gene's germline CDR1 is SGDLS and CDR2 YYNGEE. The CDR3 loop spans 15 amino acids. The ends lost 4 bases at V and 2 bases at J; junction bases unmatched: 6. The CDR3 bases are TGTGCCAGCAGCCCGCGGACAGGGCACACAGATACGCAGTATTTT. This gives the protein CASSPRTGHTDTQYF.

This clonotype occurred a few times. V and J are TRBV24-1 and TRBJ2-5; maybe TRBD1 (6 bases). The CDR3 sequence is 15 residues long. V was cut by 3 bases and J by 1 base, with 11 bases left in between. Germline lookup yields CDR1 KGHDR and CDR2 SFDVKD. The CDR3 region has the DNA TGTGCCACCAGTGATACCCGGGACACCCAAGAGACCCAGTACTTC. This encodes CATSDTRDTQETQYF.

The chain recombines TRBV4-3 with TRBJ2-7; D may correspond to TRBD1 or TRBD2 (5 bases each). V was pared by 0 bases and J by 2 bases, with 11 bases between. CDR1 is LGHNA, CDR2 YSLEER, per germline. The CDR3 spans 15 residues. Here the CDR3 DNA reads TGCGCCAGCAGCCAAGATTCGGGACCAACCTACGAGCAGTACTTC. Its translation is CASSQDSGPTYEQYF.